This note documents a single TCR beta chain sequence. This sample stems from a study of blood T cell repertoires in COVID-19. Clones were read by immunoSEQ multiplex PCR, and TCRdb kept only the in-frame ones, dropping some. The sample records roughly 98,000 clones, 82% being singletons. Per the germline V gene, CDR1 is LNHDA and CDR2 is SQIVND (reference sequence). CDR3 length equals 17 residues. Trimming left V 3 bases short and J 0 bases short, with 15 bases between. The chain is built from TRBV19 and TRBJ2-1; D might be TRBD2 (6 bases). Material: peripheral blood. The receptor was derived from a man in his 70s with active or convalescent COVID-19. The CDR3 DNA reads TGTGCCAGTAGTATGGAAGGCGGGGCATCCTCCTACAATGAGCAGTTCTTC. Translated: CASSMEGGASSYNEQFF.